The rows below give T cell receptor beta chains drawn from one sample of a study of cytomegalovirus exposure and HLA in healthy donors. Sequencing was performed with immunoSEQ multiplex PCR; in TCRdb, only in-frame clones are kept and a portion is missing. The profile shows about 180,000 clones, around 80% of them singletons. Source material: PBMCs. The source is a woman in her 30s in good health and CMV-seronegative. The CDR3 runs from the conserved cysteine through the conserved F or W. A D gene is named only where the DNA matches it firmly. Size is stated for part of the rows, as once, few or many counts, or as a class when the clone is expanded.

. 14 TRBJ1-4 . TRBV6-5 CASSYSQGWEKLFF TGTGCCAGCAGTTACTCACAGGGCTGGGAAAAACTGTTTTTT
. 14 TRBJ2-3 few TRBV7-2 CASSLDTGPDTQYF TGTGCCAGCAGCTTAGATACAGGGCCAGATACGCAGTATTTT
TRBD1 14 TRBJ2-3 . TRBV5-1 CASSSQGEKDTQYF TGCGCCAGCAGCTCACAGGGGGAGAAAGATACGCAGTATTTT
TRBD1 14 TRBJ2-7 . TRBV28 CASSVTGTADEQYF TGTGCCAGCAGTGTAACCGGGACAGCAGACGAGCAGTACTTC
. 16 TRBJ1-6 . TRBV7-2 CASSLVGGEENSPLHF TGTGCCAGCAGCTTAGTAGGAGGGGAAGAAAATTCACCCCTCCACTTT
. 15 TRBJ2-2 . TRBV7-3 CASSLTGAGTGELFF TGTGCCAGCAGCTTAACAGGGGCAGGCACCGGGGAGCTGTTTTTT
TRBD2 17 TRBJ2-5 . TRBV29-1 CSVERGLAGGPGETQYF TGCAGCGTTGAAAGGGGACTAGCGGGAGGGCCGGGTGAGACCCAGTACTTC
TRBD1 14 TRBJ2-4 . TRBV5-1 CASSYGTVENIQYF TGCGCCAGCAGCTACGGGACAGTTGAGAACATTCAGTACTTC
. 14 TRBJ1-2 . TRBV4-2 CASSQLGGDYGYTF TGTGCCAGCAGCCAACTGGGGGGTGACTATGGCTACACCTTC
. 15 TRBJ2-7 . TRBV7-2 CASSRLFVRGHEQYF TGTGCCAGCAGTCGACTTTTCGTCAGGGGTCACGAGCAGTACTTC
. 15 TRBJ1-2 . TRBV30 CAWSPRREVYYGYTF TGTGCCTGGTCTCCCCGGCGAGAGGTTTACTATGGCTACACCTTC
. 13 TRBJ2-7 once TRBV11-2 CASSFYASYEQYF TGTGCCAGCAGCTTCTACGCCTCCTACGAGCAGTACTTC
TRBD1 16 TRBJ1-1 few TRBV5-4 CASSPGTGFVGTEAFF TGTGCCAGCAGCCCCGGGACAGGGTTTGTAGGCACTGAAGCTTTCTTT
TRBD1 15 TRBJ1-3 . TRBV7-8 CASSRQTGAGGTIYF TGTGCCAGCAGTAGACAGACAGGGGCCGGTGGGACCATATATTTT
. 17 TRBJ2-5 . TRBV2 CASSEAPLATYQETQYF TGTGCCAGCAGTGAAGCGCCTCTAGCGACGTACCAAGAGACCCAGTACTTC
TRBD1 18 TRBJ2-4 . TRBV9 CASSDRDSSSPAKNIQYF TGTGCCAGCAGCGATCGGGACAGTTCAAGTCCAGCCAAAAACATTCAGTACTTC
. 15 TRBJ2-5 . TRBV7-9 CASSLGDRNQETQYF TGTGCCAGCAGCTTAGGAGACAGGAACCAAGAGACCCAGTACTTC
. 16 TRBJ2-1 . TRBV5-1 CASSLLGPSSYNEQFF TGCGCCAGCAGCTTGTTGGGCCCGAGCTCCTACAATGAGCAGTTCTTC
. 12 TRBJ2-7 . TRBV7-9 CASAGYLDEQYF TGTGCCAGCGCCGGGTATCTGGACGAGCAGTACTTC
. 14 TRBJ1-2 . TRBV7-2 CASSLGQVNYGYTF TGTGCCAGCAGCTTGGGGCAGGTTAACTATGGCTACACCTTC
TRBD1 15 TRBJ1-2 . TRBV9 CASSAQQGPNYGYTF TGTGCCAGCAGCGCGCAACAGGGGCCGAACTATGGCTACACCTTC
. 13 TRBJ1-1 . TRBV5-1 CASSPTENTEAFF TGCGCCAGCAGCCCCACAGAGAACACTGAAGCTTTCTTT
TRBD2 15 TRBJ2-1 once TRBV11-3 CASSAYSGSNNEQFF TGTGCCAGCAGCGCTTATAGCGGGAGTAACAATGAGCAGTTCTTC
. 12 TRBJ2-2 . TRBV7-9 CSSSLVAGELFF TGTTCCAGCAGCTTAGTCGCCGGGGAGCTGTTTTTT
. 13 TRBJ2-2 . TRBV7-7 CASSLGATGELFF TGTGCTAGCAGCTTGGGGGCGACCGGGGAGCTGTTTTTT
. 18 TRBJ2-1 . TRBV21-1 CASSKFSGKTVSYNEQFF TGTGCCAGCAGCAAATTTTCGGGCAAGACAGTTTCCTACAATGAGCAGTTCTTC
TRBD1 14 TRBJ1-3 . TRBV7-2 CASSLDRTGNTIYF TGTGCCAGCAGCTTGGACAGGACTGGAAACACCATATATTTT
TRBD1 16 TRBJ1-2 . TRBV9 CASSVAVGTGSYGYTF TGTGCCAGCAGCGTAGCAGTTGGGACAGGGAGCTATGGCTACACCTTC